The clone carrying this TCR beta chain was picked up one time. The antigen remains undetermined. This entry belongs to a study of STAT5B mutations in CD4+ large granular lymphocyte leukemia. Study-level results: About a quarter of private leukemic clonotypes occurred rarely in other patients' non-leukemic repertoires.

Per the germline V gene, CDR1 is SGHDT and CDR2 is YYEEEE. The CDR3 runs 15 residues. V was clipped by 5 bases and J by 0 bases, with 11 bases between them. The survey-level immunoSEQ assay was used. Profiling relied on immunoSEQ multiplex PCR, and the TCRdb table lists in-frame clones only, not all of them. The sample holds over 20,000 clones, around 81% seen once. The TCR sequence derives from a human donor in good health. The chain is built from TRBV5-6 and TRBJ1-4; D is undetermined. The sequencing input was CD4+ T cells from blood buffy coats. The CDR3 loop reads CASSSSTATNEKLFF. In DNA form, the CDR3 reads TGTGCCAGCAGTTCGAGCACAGCAACTAATGAAAAACTGTTTTTT.